These 3 T cell receptor beta chains originate from one sample sequenced in a study of T cells in Graves' hyperthyroidism and ophthalmopathy. Researchers took RNA transcripts and amplified the TCR beta CDR3 regions from them. In the first-round RT-PCR of the TCR CDR3, the HTBI primer set was used. MiXCR was run by TCRdb on the multiplex PCR reads, yielding one entry per CDR3 protein. This table holds 690,000 or so distinct CDR3 sequences, roughly a sixth found once. Input material: blood. The source of these receptors is a woman between 45 and 65 years old with Graves' hyperthyroidism that later progressed to Graves' ophthalmopathy.

This clonotype was detected ten times or more. The V and J genes are TRBV11-2 and TRBJ2-2; either TRBD1 or TRBD2 may supply D (6 bases each). The CDR3 length is 16 residues. Germline V gene data show CDR1 as SGHAT and CDR2 as FQNNGV. V lost 4 bases, J lost 0 bases, and 12 bases lay in between. The CDR3 protein is CASSSKGGTNTGELFF. CDR3 nucleotide sequence: TGTGCCAGCAGCTCGAAGGGGGGAACGAACACCGGGGAGCTGTTTTTT.

This clonotype was seen at least ten times. V and J are TRBV5-1 and TRBJ2-7, with 9 bases matching TRBD1. Germline lookup yields CDR1 SGHRS and CDR2 YFSETQ. The V and J ends lost 4 bases and 5 bases, in that order; junction bases with no gene match: 4. This CDR3 is 13 amino acids long. As DNA, the CDR3 is TGCGCCAGCAGCCAACAGGGGGCCGACGAGCAGTACTTC. Translation gives CASSQQGADEQYF.

This clonotype was counted between two and nine times. The chain recombines TRBV11-3 with TRBJ2-7; possibly TRBD1 for D (5 bases). The CDR3 totals 12 residues. V was cut by 4 bases and J by 6 bases, with 10 bases left in between. CDR1 and CDR2 from the germline V gene are SGHNT and YENEEA. CDR3 sequence (DNA): TGTGCCAGCAGCTCGACCCAGGGCGAGCAGTACTTC. This gives the protein CASSSTQGEQYF.